This T cell receptor beta chain comes out of a study of cytomegalovirus exposure and HLA in healthy donors (dated by TCRdb to 2016 to 2017). Regarding the study in general: An earlier analysis of some 600 of the donors reported roughly 300 Gb of sequence data and roughly 120 million unique TCR beta sequences obtained from about 180 million T cells. Every discovery cohort repertoire had been produced on one sequencing platform. About five DR-DQ haplotypes were treated as single units for association and clustering because of strong linkage in the cohort. Of the 398 genotyped donors, 65% to 90% fell in the genetic ancestry cluster associated with self-reported Caucasian donors. Typing coverage varied by locus: roughly 620-630 donors for A, B, C, DRB1 and DQB1; approximately 500 for DQA1; nearly 610 for DPA1; approximately 450 for DPB1. A later analysis re-analyzed previously published TCR beta repertoires from 600 to 850 donors and added high-resolution HLA genotyping to study TCR occurrence patterns. Along with the roughly 670-subject first cohort, a separate validation cohort of roughly 110 different subjects was used. About 310 gigabases of sequencing data and approximately 84 million unique TCR sequences were included in an early release covering roughly 600 HLA-typed donors. Both class I and class II loci were covered by HLA typing, at four-digit resolution. Among about 360 genotyped donors of the cohort, an average of around 240,000 unique TCR beta nucleotide sequences were sequenced per donor, 15% to 20% of them non-productive. The study aimed to test whether signatures of past pathogen exposure could be identified by cataloging public T cell receptors. The later analysis used no new phenotypic data to find candidate immune exposures, relying instead on TCR beta sequences and their occurrence across donors. Donor age, sex, ethnicity and CMV serostatus were compiled together with the repertoire data. Genome-wide SNP genotypes for about 60% of the roughly 700 donors were used in a later genetic analysis, which treated that subset as a discovery cohort. The study used immunosequencing to profile the T cell repertoires of under 700 subjects and linked those repertoires to cytomegalovirus serostatus. To predict cytomegalovirus infection status, the study combined high-throughput TCR immunosequencing, statistical association of individual TCRs with disease status, and machine learning. To decide whether each TCR beta V gene segment behaved as functional or pseudogenic, an earlier analysis of some 540 of the donors relied on high-throughput TCR beta sequencing. The paper as a whole reports these results and caveats: Because counts were too low, fewer than 20 rarely observed V segments, including chromosome 9 orphons, were excluded from the earlier analysis of 587 of the donors. A later analysis found that HLA-associated TCR beta chains were more clonally expanded and had lower generation probabilities than equally common non-associated chains. Some IMGT-functional V segments, including TRBV6-2 and TRBV6-3, could not be distinguished by the 87-base-pair reads and were therefore excluded. The cohort was sequenced for TCR beta chains only, and without alpha or paired-chain data the features that could be detected were limited. The authors suggested that the approach could potentially be extended to other disease states and immunological phenotypes. The study listed 150 to 200 TCR beta chains as associated with cytomegalovirus. A later analysis found that most CMV-associated TCR beta chains appeared HLA-restricted, with HLA associations seemingly driven largely by CMV exposure. When HLA alleles, especially DR and DQ, strongly co-occurred, attributing TCR associations to individual alleles was difficult. At a false discovery rate of 0.05, a later analysis linked fewer than 20,000 TCR beta sequences to specific HLA alleles. A group of highly shared sequence variants was considered likely to be a technical artifact of the sequencing pipeline. For the cohort, immune exposure information was limited to CMV serostatus. In a later genetic analysis, fewer N-insertions in productive TCRs were reported among donors in an Asian-associated ancestry cluster than the approximately 670-donor mean. A further reported finding was that TCR beta sequences accurately predicted the HLA-A and HLA-B alleles for most subjects in the first cohort. In a later analysis, TCR association rates were found to vary across HLA loci, with the most associated TCRs seen for DRB1 alleles and the fewest for HLA-C alleles. An association between a missense DCLRE1C variant and V-gene and J-gene trimming of TCR beta chains was found in a later genetic analysis and replicated in an independent cohort. The classifier was reported to diagnose cytomegalovirus status with high specificity and sensitivity in both the original and validation cohorts. Several of the top co-occurrence clusters appeared to be linked to parvovirus B19, influenza, CMV and Epstein-Barr virus, according to a later analysis. A few of the identified cytomegalovirus-associated TCR beta chains were confirmed in vitro to be specific for cytomegalovirus antigens. Most TCR sequences were seen in very few donors, while some public TCRs were found in many individuals. An earlier analysis of some 560 of the donors showed that most TCR beta V segments appeared in productive rearrangements either about 87% or about 30% of the time, which broadly matched IMGT annotations. Presence/absence analyses assumed roughly uniform sequencing depth across donors, an assumption that may not hold. Correlated functional status among segregating V segments might be attributable to linkage disequilibrium, but an unknown experimental factor could not be ruled out. Because HLA typing was unavailable for some donors at each locus, only the typed subset was used in association tests.

In total, roughly 670 healthy bone marrow donors made up the cohort. Cohort members were all nominally healthy when sampled, although unrecorded immune exposures were likely present. The donor tested CMV seropositive, placing the donor among the 289 seropositive members of the cohort. A peripheral blood sample was provided by each donor, and peripheral blood mononuclear cells were used for TCR beta sequencing. Genomic DNA extraction from the blood cell samples was performed with the Qiagen DNeasy Blood Extraction Kit. Library method: the immunoSEQ multiplex PCR assay. The multiplex PCR relied on a mix of 60 forward primers for TCR Vbeta segments and 13 reverse primers for TCR Jbeta segments. The CDR3 region of rearranged TCR beta genes was amplified from genomic DNA by a multiplex PCR assay. On the Illumina HiSeq System, the amplified TCR beta libraries were sequenced as 87-base-pair reads. The authors processed their data as follows. In a later analysis, 70 million to 95 million unique TCR beta chains were counted across the approximately 620 repertoires, and around 10 million of these chains were shared by at least two donors. Raw reads were error-corrected and collapsed into unique sequences by a nearest-neighbor algorithm in which closely related sequences were merged to remove PCR and sequencing errors. Alignment of CDR3 sequences to IMGT reference sequences was used to assign V, D and J gene segments. Each retained sequence needed at least a six-nucleotide match to both a V gene segment and a J gene segment. Rearrangements were called productive when the CDR3 lacked stop codons and stayed in frame with V and J; all others were non-productive. CDR3 was defined according to IMGT convention as the region running from the second conserved V-encoded cysteine to the conserved J-encoded phenylalanine. Sequences without an unambiguous match to a single V gene segment were excluded from the earlier analysis of almost 600 of the donors. An earlier analysis of a few hundred of the donors called V segments functional above 56.7% productive rearrangements and segregating when the between-donor standard deviation exceeded 5%. A statistical classification framework was built to diagnose cytomegalovirus status from the catalog of TCR beta chain sequences. V and J gene assignment, in a later analysis, came from comparing TCR nucleotide sequences with IMGT/GENE-DB human TR gene sequences. Using the TCRdist pipeline, a later analysis assigned CDR3 sequences along with most-parsimonious VDJ recombination scenarios. In a later analysis, each TCR beta chain was defined by its CDR3 amino acid sequence together with its V-gene family, and reads lacking a unique V-gene family were excluded. As a way to deal with suspected cross-contamination and a sequencing artifact, a later analysis dropped 500 to 700 nucleotide sequences that were highly shared and had low generation probability. A later analysis calculated a clonal expansion index for each public chain from normalized within-repertoire ranks of inferred template counts. Generation probabilities in a later analysis came from a VDJ recombination model fitted to out-of-frame rearrangements, and those results were checked against IGoR. In a later analysis, hypergeometric tests were used to score TCR-TCR, TCR-HLA and TCR-CMV co-occurrence, with a repertoire-size bias correction applied to TCR pairs. False discovery rates were estimated in a later analysis by permuting HLA or CMV assignments 20 times. In a later analysis, co-occurring TCRs were grouped using DBSCAN, with TCRdist sequence similarity added in when clustering inside HLA-allele-positive subsets. Repertoires with fewer than 30,000 or more than 120,000 public chains were left out of co-occurrence clustering, as were roughly five repertoires with anomalous nucleotide sharing. Here the immuneACCESS table is served through TCRdb, limited to in-frame sequences with V and J called. Missing clones are a known gap in these copies; in checked studies unresolved V genes cover under half, and the rest lacks a known reason. The V and J calls and clone size come from that table; D and trimming were worked out from the DNA. This sample gives 250,000 to 350,000 clones in total; more than 80% of them show up just once. The ten most abundant clones make up around 3.7% of the sample.

A word on this clone: This receptor's antigen is unknown. No much larger clone is present one base from it, and per-base qualities are unavailable.

The germline V gene supplies CDR1 SGHDT and CDR2 YYEEEE. V is pruned by 0 bases and J by 6 bases, leaving 12 bases of the junction without a gene match. Including the terminal cysteine and phenylalanine, the CDR3 comprises 16 residues. The DNA shown is the 48-base CDR3, in frame from base 1. The sequence is built from TRBV5-6 and TRBJ2-7, and TRBD1 aligns with 7 junction nucleotides. The sequence derives from a man in his forties in good health and CMV-seropositive. Sequencing input: PBMCs. CDR3 protein: CASSLGSQTGYAEQYF. The sequenced DNA is TGTGCCAGCAGCTTGGGCAGCCAGACAGGGTATGCCGAGCAGTACTTC.